The clone carrying this TCR beta chain was seen a handful of times. Its antigen remains unknown. The data belong to a study of TIL therapy for anti-PD-1-resistant metastatic lung cancer. The libraries were made with immunoSEQ v3. TCRdb's copy holds only in-frame clones and misses some; the assay was immunoSEQ multiplex PCR. The table shows approximately 95,000 clones, with about 71% occurring only once. CDR1 and CDR2 (germline): MDHEN, SYDVKM. The germline V and J ends were trimmed by 8 bases and 4 bases, with 11 bases remaining between them. This CDR3 has 12 amino acids. Time point given: pre-treatment sample, taken before nivolumab and TIL therapy. Tumor tissue came from excised metastases, mostly pleural nodules or supraclavicular lymph nodes. Study results and limitations: Many TIL product clones were absent from baseline tumor, suggesting clonal contraction. TIL cultures after expansion showed higher clonality and lower diversity than baseline tumor (median about 6% vs 30%).

This clonotype was obtained from a person aged 25 to 85 with non-small cell lung cancer. Here the sequenced sample was tumor tissue, taken at baseline. The gene calls are TRBV28 and TRBJ1-1; D unresolved. CDR3 bases: TGTGCCAGCTGGAGGGTGGCCACTGAAGCTTTCTTT. This encodes CASWRVATEAFF.